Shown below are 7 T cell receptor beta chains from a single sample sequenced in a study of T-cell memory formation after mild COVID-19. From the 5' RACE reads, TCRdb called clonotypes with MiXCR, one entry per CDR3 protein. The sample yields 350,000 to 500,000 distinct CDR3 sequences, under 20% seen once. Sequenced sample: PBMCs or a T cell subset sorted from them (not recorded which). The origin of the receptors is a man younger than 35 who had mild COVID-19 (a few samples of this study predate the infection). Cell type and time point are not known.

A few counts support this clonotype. This chain's CDR3 is CASSVQGYEQYF. CDR3 DNA: TGTGCCAGCAGTGTACAGGGCTACGAGCAGTACTTC. The rearrangement uses TRBV6-2 or TRBV6-3 and TRBJ2-7, with D possibly matching TRBD1 (6 bases). V lost 5 bases and J 3 bases, leaving 8 bases between the germline ends. The germline V gene has CDR1 MNHEY and CDR2 SVGEGT. CDR3 size: 12 residues.

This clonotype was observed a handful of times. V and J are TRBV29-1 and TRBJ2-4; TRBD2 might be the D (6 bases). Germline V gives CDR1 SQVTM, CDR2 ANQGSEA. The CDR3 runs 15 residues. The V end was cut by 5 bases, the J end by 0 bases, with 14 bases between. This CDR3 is CSVSAGIGAKNIQYF. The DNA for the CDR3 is TGCAGCGTTTCTGCGGGGATAGGAGCCAAAAACATTCAGTACTTC.

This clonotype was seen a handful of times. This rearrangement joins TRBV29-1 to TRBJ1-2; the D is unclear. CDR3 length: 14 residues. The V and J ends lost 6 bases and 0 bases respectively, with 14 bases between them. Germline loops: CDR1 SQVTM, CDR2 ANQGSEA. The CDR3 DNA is TGCAGCGTCACTCGGGAGGGCGCTAACTATGGCTACACCTTC. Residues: CSVTREGANYGYTF.

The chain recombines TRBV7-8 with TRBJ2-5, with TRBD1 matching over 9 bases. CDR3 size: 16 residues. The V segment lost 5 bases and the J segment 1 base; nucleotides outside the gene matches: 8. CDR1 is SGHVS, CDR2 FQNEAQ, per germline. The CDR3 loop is CASSRPTGGFQETQYF. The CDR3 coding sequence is TGTGCCAGCAGCCGACCAACAGGGGGCTTCCAAGAGACCCAGTACTTC.

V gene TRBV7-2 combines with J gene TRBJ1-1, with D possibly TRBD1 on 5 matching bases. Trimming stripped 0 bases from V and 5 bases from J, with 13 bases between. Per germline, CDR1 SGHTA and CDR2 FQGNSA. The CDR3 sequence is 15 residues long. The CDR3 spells CASSLAGQGWTEAFF. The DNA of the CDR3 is TGTGCCAGCAGCTTAGCGGGGCAGGGCTGGACTGAAGCTTTCTTT.

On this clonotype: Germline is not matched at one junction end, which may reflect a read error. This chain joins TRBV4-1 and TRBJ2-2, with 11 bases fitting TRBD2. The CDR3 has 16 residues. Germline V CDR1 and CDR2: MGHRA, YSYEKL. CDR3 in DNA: TGCGCCAGCAGCCAACCAATAGCGGGGGGGCCCGGGGAGATGTTTTTT. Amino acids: CASSQPIAGGPGEMFF.

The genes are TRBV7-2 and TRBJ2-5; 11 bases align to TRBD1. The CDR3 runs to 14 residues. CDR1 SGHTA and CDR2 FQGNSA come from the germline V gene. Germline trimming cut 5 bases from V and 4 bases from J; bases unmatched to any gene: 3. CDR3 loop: CASSRDRGLETQYF. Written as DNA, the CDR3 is TGTGCCAGCAGCCGGGACAGGGGGTTAGAGACCCAGTACTTC.